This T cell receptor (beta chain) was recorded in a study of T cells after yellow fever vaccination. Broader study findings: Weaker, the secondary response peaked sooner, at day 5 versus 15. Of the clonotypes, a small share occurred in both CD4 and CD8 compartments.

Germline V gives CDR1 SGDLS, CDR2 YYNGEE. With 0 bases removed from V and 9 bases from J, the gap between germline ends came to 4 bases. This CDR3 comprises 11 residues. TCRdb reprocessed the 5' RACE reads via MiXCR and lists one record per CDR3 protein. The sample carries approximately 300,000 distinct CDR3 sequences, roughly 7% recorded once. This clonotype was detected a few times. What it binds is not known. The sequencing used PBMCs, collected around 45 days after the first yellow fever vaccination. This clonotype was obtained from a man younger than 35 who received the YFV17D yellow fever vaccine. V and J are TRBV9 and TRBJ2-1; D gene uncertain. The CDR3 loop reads CASSVEGEQFF. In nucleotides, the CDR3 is TGTGCCAGCAGCGTAGAAGGTGAGCAGTTCTTC.